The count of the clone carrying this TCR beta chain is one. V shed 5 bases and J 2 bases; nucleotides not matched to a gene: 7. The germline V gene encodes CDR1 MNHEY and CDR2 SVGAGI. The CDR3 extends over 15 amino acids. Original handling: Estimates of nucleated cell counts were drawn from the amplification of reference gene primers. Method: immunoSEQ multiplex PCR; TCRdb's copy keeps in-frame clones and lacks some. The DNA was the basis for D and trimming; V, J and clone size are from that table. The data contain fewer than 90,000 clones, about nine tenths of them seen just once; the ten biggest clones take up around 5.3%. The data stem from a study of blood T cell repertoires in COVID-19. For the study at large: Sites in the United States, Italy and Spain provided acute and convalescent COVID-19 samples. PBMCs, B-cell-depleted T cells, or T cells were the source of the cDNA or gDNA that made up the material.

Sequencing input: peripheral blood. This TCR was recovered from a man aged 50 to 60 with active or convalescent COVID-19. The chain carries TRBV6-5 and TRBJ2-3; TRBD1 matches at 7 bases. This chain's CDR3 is CASSNRDSHTDTQYF. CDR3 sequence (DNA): TGTGCCAGCAGTAACCGGGACAGCCACACAGATACGCAGTATTTT.